Following are 19 T cell receptor beta chains from one sample sequenced in a study of blood T cell repertoires in COVID-19 (dated by TCRdb to the early 2020s). Libraries were built with the immunoSEQ multiplex PCR assay. The table comes from immuneACCESS by way of TCRdb, which keeps in-frame sequences with V and J called. Part of the clones is missing from these tables; in studies checked, under half for an unresolved V gene and the rest for unknown reasons. For this sample there are some 160,000 clones; roughly 86% appear just once. The ten largest clones take up roughly 2.5% of the sample. Sequenced sample: peripheral blood. These receptors came from a woman aged 80 or older with COVID-19, enrolled during active disease.

The rearrangement links TRBV18 to TRBJ1-2; 7 bases are a match to TRBD1. From germline, CDR1 is KGHSH and CDR2 LQKENI. This CDR3 region has 14 residues. Trimming took 2 bases from V and 6 from J; bases not matched to a gene: 6. CDR3 loop: CASSPTGTVDGYTF. DNA for the CDR3: TGTGCCAGCTCACCAACCGGGACAGTAGATGGCTACACCTTC.

The V gene is TRBV19, the J gene TRBJ2-4; 7 nucleotides line up with TRBD2. V lost 10 bases and J lost 0; bases outside the gene matches: 15. From germline, CDR1 is LNHDA and CDR2 SQIVND (reference sequence). CDR3 length: 17 amino acids. As DNA, the CDR3 is TGTGCCACCTCCAACCCCCCTAGCGGATTAGCCAAAAACATTCAGTACTTC. Its protein is CATSNPPSGLAKNIQYF.

The CDR3: CASSLALTGSGANVLTF. DNA of the CDR3: TGTGCCAGCAGCTTGGCTCTAACGGGCTCTGGGGCCAACGTCCTGACTTTC. This chain links TRBV5-4 with TRBJ2-6; D ambiguous. The CDR3 length is 17 residues. Trimming took off 0 bases at V and 0 bases at J, with 10 bases between the two ends. Germline-derived CDR1 and CDR2 are SGHNT and YYREEE (reference sequence).

This sequence joins TRBV6-1 and TRBJ1-5, with a tentative D call TRBD1 (6 bases). V dropped 2 bases and J dropped 7 bases, with 15 bases sitting between them. The CDR3 consists of 15 residues. CDR1 MNHNS and CDR2 SASEGT come from the germline V gene. The CDR3 sequence: CASSERVGGGQPQHF. Written as DNA, the CDR3 is TGTGCCAGCAGTGAACGGGTAGGGGGTGGGCAGCCCCAGCATTTT.

The V call is TRBV5-1, the J call TRBJ1-2, with TRBD1 identical over 8 bases. The CDR3 extends over 14 amino acids. V dropped 4 bases and J dropped 4; count of bases not matched to a gene: 6. Germline V lookup: CDR1 SGHRS, CDR2 YFSETQ. The CDR3 loop reads CASSPGQGSYGYTF. As DNA, the CDR3 is TGCGCCAGCAGCCCTGGACAGGGATCCTATGGCTACACCTTC.

This chain joins TRBV7-9 and TRBJ1-4; perhaps TRBD1 as D (5 bases). The V gene's germline CDR1 is SEHNR and CDR2 FQNEAQ (reference sequence). The CDR3 loop spans 14 amino acids. Deletions cut 3 bases from V and 4 bases from J, with 9 bases between. In DNA form, the CDR3 reads TGTGCCAGCAGCTTGGACGGGGGTAATGAAAAACTGTTTTTT. It specifies CASSLDGGNEKLFF.

This chain uses TRBV20-1 with TRBJ2-2; no firm D call. Trimming took 6 bases from V and 7 from J, leaving 9 bases between them. Germline V CDR1 and CDR2: DFQATT, SNEGSKA (reference sequence). The CDR3 is 11 amino acids. This CDR3 reads CSARVRGELFF. The CDR3 DNA reads as TGCAGTGCCCGTGTTCGCGGGGAGCTGTTTTTT.

V and J are TRBV19 and TRBJ1-1; D is unresolved. Germline CDR1 is LNHDA and CDR2 is SQIVND (reference sequence). The CDR3 spans 13 residues. Trimming removed 10 bases from V and 0 bases from J, with 12 bases in between. CDR3: CATIGDMNTEAFF. Here the CDR3 DNA reads TGTGCCACCATTGGCGACATGAACACTGAAGCTTTCTTT. The full variable domain, rest sourced from reference TRBV19 and TRBJ1-1, is DGGITQSPKYLFRKEGQNVTLSCEQNLNHDAMYWYRQDPGQGLRLIYYSQIVNDFQKGDIAEGYSVSREKKESFPLTVTSAQKNPTAFYLCATIGDMNTEAFFGQGTRLTVV.

The chain carries TRBV4-3 and TRBJ1-6; TRBD1 is a possible D gene (5 bases). V was shortened by 1 base and J by 13 bases, with 17 bases between the two germline ends. The CDR3 length is 15 residues. Germline CDR1 LGHNA, CDR2 YSLEER. The CDR3 nucleotides are TGCGCCAGCAGCCAAGTCGGGGGGACCGAATCCCCCCTCCACTTT. It is translated as CASSQVGGTESPLHF.

This chain links TRBV25-1 with TRBJ1-2; D gene ambiguous. From germline, CDR1 is MGHDK and CDR2 SYGVNS. V dropped 7 bases and J dropped 3 bases, with 15 bases sitting between them. This CDR3 has 14 amino acids. CDR3 sequence: CASTHGRRDYGYTF. CDR3 nucleotide sequence: TGTGCCAGCACCCATGGGCGCAGAGACTATGGCTACACCTTC.

The rearrangement joins TRBV19 to TRBJ2-2; 10 nucleotides match TRBD1. After removal of 2 bases from V and 8 bases from J, the junction contained 8 bases not matched to a gene. Germline CDR1 is LNHDA and CDR2 is SQIVND (reference sequence). The CDR3 spans 16 residues. The CDR3 region is CASSILTGQGRGELFF. The CDR3 coding sequence is TGTGCCAGTAGTATACTGACGGGACAGGGGCGAGGGGAGCTGTTTTTT.

The table lists this clone with a few counts. The chain is built from TRBV29-1 and TRBJ2-3; D possibly corresponds to TRBD2 (6 bases). Trimming removed 3 bases at V and 6 bases at J, with 13 bases between. The CDR3 covers 13 residues. The V gene's germline CDR1 is SQVTM and CDR2 ANQGSEA. CDR3 residues: CSVEVGTGDTQYF. The CDR3 DNA is TGCAGCGTTGAGGTTGGGACTGGGGATACGCAGTATTTT.

The V call is TRBV19, the J call TRBJ2-7, with 9 bases that match TRBD1. Trimming removed 6 bases from V and 6 bases from J; junction bases left unmatched: 12. Per germline, CDR1 LNHDA and CDR2 SQIVND (reference sequence). CDR3 size: 15 residues. This CDR3 is CASRRTGTGYGEQYF. The CDR3 region has the DNA TGTGCCAGTAGAAGAACCGGGACAGGGTACGGCGAGCAGTACTTC.

The rearrangement links TRBV5-1 to TRBJ2-7; the match to TRBD2 covers 9 bases. The trim removed 3 bases at V and 3 bases at J, leaving 1 base unmatched. Germline CDR1 reads SGHRS; CDR2 reads YFSETQ. The CDR3 runs 13 residues. In DNA, the CDR3 is TGCGCCAGCAGCTCAGCGGGAGGCTACGAGCAGTACTTC. Amino acids: CASSSAGGYEQYF. The full variable domain, rest sourced from reference TRBV5-1 and TRBJ2-7, is KAGVTQTPRYLIKTRGQQVTLSCSPISGHRSVSWYQQTPGQGLQFLFEYFSETQRNKGNFPGRFSGRQFSNSRSEMNVSTLELGDSALYLCASSSAGGYEQYFGPGTRLTVT.

In this sample, this clone turned up once. The chain employs TRBV24-1 and TRBJ1-5, with 8 bases identical to TRBD1. Looked up from germline, CDR1 is KGHDR and CDR2 is SFDVKD. V lost 7 bases to trimming and J lost 5 bases; unmatched junction nucleotides: 6. The CDR3 sequence is 14 residues long. CDR3 nucleotide sequence: TGTGCCACCAGCGCGGACAGGGTCGATCAGCCCCAGCATTTT. Amino acid sequence: CATSADRVDQPQHF.

The genes are TRBV2 and TRBJ2-5, with a possible D match to TRBD1 (5 bases). V lost 9 bases to trimming and J lost 5 bases, with 10 bases between them. The CDR3 runs to 11 residues. Germline V gives CDR1 SNHLY, CDR2 FYNNEI. The CDR3 sequence: CARGRVETQYF. The CDR3 region has the DNA TGTGCCAGAGGCAGGGTGGAGACCCAGTACTTC.

The genes are TRBV7-2 and TRBJ1-2; 8 bases fit TRBD1. CDR1 SGHTA and CDR2 FQGNSA come from the germline V gene. The CDR3 is 14 residues long. V lost 5 bases to trimming and J lost 3 bases; unmatched junction nucleotides: 5. CDR3 amino acids: CASSLNRGDYGYTF. In DNA, the CDR3 is TGTGCCAGCAGCCTAAACAGGGGGGACTATGGCTACACCTTC.

J is TRBJ2-6 and V is TRBV19; 8 bases line up with TRBD2. The CDR3 consists of 17 residues. Trimming at V came to 2 bases and at J to 2 bases, leaving 5 bases not matched to a gene. Germline V gene data show CDR1 as LNHDA and CDR2 as SQIVND (reference sequence). The CDR3 DNA reads as TGTGCCAGTAGTATATCAACCGGGGGGGCTGGGGCCAACGTCCTGACTTTC. As protein: CASSISTGGAGANVLTF.

The V call is TRBV24-1, the J call TRBJ2-1, with D tentatively TRBD2 (7 bases). Germline values: CDR1 KGHDR, CDR2 SFDVKD. V was trimmed by 12 bases and J by 4 bases, leaving 15 bases between them. The CDR3 runs to 13 residues. CDR3 coding DNA: TGTGCCTCCTCCGAGGGGGGGTACAATGAGCAGTTCTTC. Its protein product is CASSEGGYNEQFF.